This TCR beta chain stems from a study of blood T cells in healthy people across ages. Findings of the study overall: Fewer expanded clones and more diversity marked long-lived versus aged donors. Investigators treated diversity estimates from one million T cells as underestimates.

For this clonotype: The target antigen is unknown.

A second PCR, run for about 7 to 11 cycles, used a sample-barcoded 5' primer plus a J-beta primer mix. A template-switch adaptor with 12 random nucleotides tagged each cDNA molecule. TCRdb reprocessed the 5' RACE reads with MiXCR, giving one entry per CDR3 protein. The data contain hundreds of thousands of distinct CDR3 sequences, about 30% of them seen just once; the ten biggest clones take up approximately 15%. Material: blood. The sequence was collected from a woman aged 80 or older in good health.

The CDR3 region is CASSPGTSGGAGNEQFF. For the CDR3, the DNA is TGCGCCAGCAGCCCCGGGACTAGCGGGGGGGCGGGCAATGAGCAGTTCTTC. J is TRBJ2-1 and V is TRBV5-1, with 16 positions matching TRBD2. With 4 bases clipped from V and 6 bases from J, the junction kept 7 bases outside the gene matches. The CDR3 runs to 17 residues. Germline CDR1 SGHRS, CDR2 YFSETQ.